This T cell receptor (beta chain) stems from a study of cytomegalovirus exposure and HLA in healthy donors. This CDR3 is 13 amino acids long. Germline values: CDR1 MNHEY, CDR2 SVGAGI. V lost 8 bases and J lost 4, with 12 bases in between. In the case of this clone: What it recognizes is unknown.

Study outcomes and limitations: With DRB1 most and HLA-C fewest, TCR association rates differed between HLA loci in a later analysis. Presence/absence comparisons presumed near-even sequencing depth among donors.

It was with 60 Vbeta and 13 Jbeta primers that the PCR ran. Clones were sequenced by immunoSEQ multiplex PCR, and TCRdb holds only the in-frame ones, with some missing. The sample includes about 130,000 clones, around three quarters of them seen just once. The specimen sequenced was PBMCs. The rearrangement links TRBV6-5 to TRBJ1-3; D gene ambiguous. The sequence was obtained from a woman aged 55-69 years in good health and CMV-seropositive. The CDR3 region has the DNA TGTGCCAGCCTAGCGGGGTCCGGAAACACCATATATTTT. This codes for CASLAGSGNTIYF.